Below are 25 T cell receptor beta chains sequenced from a single sample in a study of blood T cells in healthy people across ages. With a J-beta primer mix and a sample-barcoded 5' primer, a second PCR ran about 7 to 11 cycles. TCRdb analysed the 5' RACE reads with MiXCR anew, one entry per CDR3 protein. The sample lists about 1 million distinct CDR3 sequences, roughly 24% occurring once. These data are also associated with another study on T cells of mothers and their children.

The sample consisted of blood. These receptors came from a girl aged 2-9 years in good health.

The chain has TRBV5-1 and TRBJ2-6; D not certain. Germline V gives CDR1 SGHRS, CDR2 YFSETQ. The CDR3 consists of 14 residues. With 4 bases removed from V and 0 bases from J, the gap between germline ends came to 5 bases. CDR3 coding DNA: TGCGCCAGCAGCAAGGTCTCTGGGGCCAACGTCCTGACTTTC. Translating gives CASSKVSGANVLTF.

The chain employs TRBV6-1 and TRBJ1-2, with D unclear. V shed 1 base and J shed 0 bases, with 18 bases lying between them. CDR1 is MNHNS, CDR2 SASEGT, per germline. The CDR3 is 18 amino acids. The CDR3 bases are TGTGCCAGCAGTGAAGAAATCAGCCCTACACTTCCTAACTATGGCTACACCTTC. It translates to CASSEEISPTLPNYGYTF.

A few counts support this clonotype. The V and J genes are TRBV27 and TRBJ2-5; D not resolved. V was clipped by 6 bases and J by 7 bases, with 12 bases between them. The CDR3 is 12 residues long. Germline CDR1 and CDR2: MNHEY and SMNVEV (reference sequence). DNA of the CDR3: TGTGCCAGCAGATTAAGAGATAGGACCCAGTACTTC. Translated, it gives CASRLRDRTQYF.

The CDR3 reads CGTGEPGANVLTF. For the CDR3, the DNA is TGTGGGACAGGGGAGCCCGGGGCCAACGTCCTGACTTTC. The chain combines TRBV27 with TRBJ2-6; TRBD1 matches at 9 bases. CDR3 length: 13 residues. Germline V CDR1 and CDR2: MNHEY, SMNVEV (reference sequence).

In its sample, this clonotype was seen a few times. The rearrangement uses TRBV15 and TRBJ2-1; 7 nucleotides align to TRBD2. CDR1 and CDR2 (germline): LNHNV, YYDKDF (reference sequence). After removal of 3 bases from V and 7 bases from J, the junction contained 6 bases not matched to a gene. The CDR3 spans 14 residues. The CDR3 spells CATSSGRESNEQFF. The CDR3 DNA sequence: TGTGCCACCAGCAGTGGGCGGGAGAGTAATGAGCAGTTCTTC.

The chain has TRBV3-1 and TRBJ2-5; D possibly corresponds to TRBD2 (7 bases). This CDR3 is 14 amino acids long. V lost 2 bases, J lost 11 bases, and 18 bases lay in between. The germline CDR1 and CDR2 sequences are LGHDT and YNNKEL (reference sequence). The CDR3 protein is CASSQRGGASAQYF. The CDR3 region has the DNA TGTGCCAGCAGCCAACGAGGGGGGGCCAGTGCGCAGTACTTC.

This sequence joins TRBV12-3 or TRBV12-4 and TRBJ1-1; 7 positions agree with TRBD1. V was pared by 5 bases and J by 6 bases, with 24 bases of the junction left unmatched. The CDR3 runs 19 residues. CDR3 coding DNA: TGTGCCAGCAGTCCAATAACGACAGGGCTACACTTTGGTAATGCTGAAGCTTTCTTT. This sequence encodes CASSPITTGLHFGNAEAFF.

This clonotype was counted once. The chain joins TRBV7-9 to TRBJ2-5, with D perhaps being TRBD1 or TRBD2 (5 bases each). CDR1 SEHNR and CDR2 FQNEAQ come from the germline V gene (reference sequence). V was clipped by 4 bases and J by 10 bases, with 16 bases between them. The CDR3 sequence is 13 residues long. The CDR3 sequence: CASSSEVRGGQYF. The CDR3 region has the DNA TGTGCCAGCAGCTCGGAGGTTAGGGGTGGCCAGTACTTC. The complete variable domain, with remaining parts taken from reference TRBV7-9 and TRBJ2-5, reads DTGVSQNPRHKITKRGQNVTFRCDPISEHNRLYWYRQTLGQGPEFLTYFQNEAQLEKSRLLSDRFSAERPKGSFSTLEIQRTEQGDSAMYLCASSSEVRGGQYFGPGTRLLVL.

The chain links TRBV28 to TRBJ2-7; 13 positions match TRBD2. This CDR3 comprises 17 residues. Trimming took 7 bases from V and 3 from J; bases not matched to a gene: 12. CDR1 MDHEN and CDR2 SYDVKM come from the germline V gene. The CDR3 DNA follows: TGTGCCAGCACCTCCTACGGGACTAGCGGGGCCCTCTACGAGCAGTACTTC. Its protein product is CASTSYGTSGALYEQYF.

This clonotype appeared a few times. The V and J genes are TRBV19 and TRBJ2-5; a possible D gene is TRBD1 (6 bases). Deletions cut 7 bases from V and 3 bases from J, with 12 bases between. Germline CDR1 LNHDA, CDR2 SQIVND (reference sequence). This CDR3 contains 13 residues. CDR3 DNA: TGTGCCAGTATAGGCAGGGGCGAAGAGACCCAGTACTTC. Residues: CASIGRGEETQYF. The full variable domain, in which reference TRBV19 and TRBJ2-5 provide the parts outside the CDR3, is DGGITQSPKYLFRKEGQNVTLSCEQNLNHDAMYWYRQDPGQGLRLIYYSQIVNDFQKGDIAEGYSVSREKKESFPLTVTSAQKNPTAFYLCASIGRGEETQYFGPGTRLLVL.

The chain is built from TRBV27 and TRBJ2-5, with D possibly matching TRBD1 (5 bases). Germline lookup yields CDR1 MNHEY and CDR2 SMNVEV (reference sequence). This CDR3 region has 14 residues. V lost 3 bases to trimming and J lost 4 bases, with 12 bases between them. CDR3 coding DNA: TGTGCCAGCAGTTTGTCCAGGGCCGTAGAGACCCAGTACTTC. This sequence encodes CASSLSRAVETQYF.

This clonotype was recorded a few times. The rearrangement uses TRBV29-1 and TRBJ2-3; the D is unclear. The CDR3 length is 15 residues. Deletions cut 0 bases from V and 5 bases from J, with 15 bases between. Germline V gene data show CDR1 as SQVTM and CDR2 as ANQGSEA. The CDR3, as DNA: TGCAGCGTTGAAGAGAGCGAGGCCCTACTAGATACGCAGTATTTT. Protein product: CSVEESEALLDTQYF.

This clonotype was found many times. The chain links TRBV12-3 or TRBV12-4 to TRBJ2-2; D possibly corresponds to TRBD2 (5 bases). CDR3 size: 12 residues. V was trimmed by 6 bases and J by 3 bases, leaving 5 bases between them. CDR3: CASRDYTGELFF. Written as DNA, the CDR3 is TGTGCCAGCAGGGACTACACCGGGGAGCTGTTTTTT.

The rearrangement links TRBV10-2 to TRBJ1-1; D perhaps matches TRBD1 (6 bases). Trimming cost V 6 bases and J 5 bases, with 13 bases left between them. Germline V CDR1 and CDR2: WSHSY, SAAADI. This CDR3 spans 13 amino acids. CDR3 in DNA: TGCGCCAGCAGAGACAGGCCTGGAACTGAAGCTTTCTTT. Its protein is CASRDRPGTEAFF.

This clonotype turned up a few times. The J gene is TRBJ1-4, the V gene TRBV29-1; D is uncertain. CDR3 length: 13 amino acids. Germline loops: CDR1 SQVTM, CDR2 ANQGSEA. V gave up 4 bases and J gave up 5 bases, with 11 bases separating them. This chain's CDR3 is CSVGRNLNEKLFF. CDR3 DNA sequence: TGCAGCGTTGGGAGAAACCTAAATGAAAAACTGTTTTTT.

This rearrangement joins TRBV2 to TRBJ2-2, with TRBD2 as a possible D gene (6 bases). The CDR3 totals 15 residues. Germline V gene lookup returns CDR1 SNHLY and CDR2 FYNNEI. V was pared by 2 bases and J by 10 bases, with 17 bases between. The CDR3 reads CASSESGGAAAELFF. In DNA form, the CDR3 reads TGTGCCAGCAGTGAAAGCGGAGGGGCGGCGGCGGAGCTGTTTTTT.

There are a few counts of this clonotype. At one boundary the junction diverges from the germline segment, which might be a read error. The chain combines TRBV11-1 with TRBJ2-7, with 10 nucleotides matching TRBD1. CDR3 length: 15 amino acids. CDR1 is SGHAT and CDR2 is FQDESV in the germline V gene (reference sequence). CDR3 residues: CASSARDRGRFYQHF. DNA for the CDR3: TGTGCCAGCAGCGCCCGGGACAGGGGAAGGTTCTATCAGCACTTC.

The J gene is TRBJ2-7, the V gene TRBV6-5, with D tentatively TRBD1 (6 bases). The J call may be incorrect, as the DNA end agrees better with TRBJ2-5. Per the germline V gene, CDR1 is MNHEY and CDR2 is SVGAGI. This CDR3 comprises 15 residues. The CDR3: CASRPTQGLQETQYF. Written as DNA, the CDR3 is TGTGCCAGCAGACCAACACAGGGCCTCCAAGAGACCCAGTACTTC.

This clonotype has only a few counts. This rearrangement joins TRBV27 to TRBJ2-5, with 8 bases aligning to TRBD2. Judging by the DNA end, TRBJ2-1 fits better; the J call may be wrong. In germline, CDR1 is MNHEY, CDR2 SMNVEV (reference sequence). The CDR3 spans 13 residues. The CDR3 loop is CASTGGMRNEQFF. In DNA form, the CDR3 reads TGTGCCAGCACGGGGGGGATGAGGAATGAGCAGTTCTTC.

J is TRBJ2-3 and V is TRBV13; TRBD2 agrees at 12 bases. The CDR3 covers 13 residues. J was trimmed by 5 bases and V by 7 bases; bases with no gene match: 1. Germline CDR1 PRHDT, CDR2 FYEKMQ (reference sequence). Here the CDR3 DNA reads TGTGCCAGCAAACTAGCGGGAGGAGATACGCAGTATTTT. It specifies CASKLAGGDTQYF.

V gene TRBV20-1 combines with J gene TRBJ2-5; maybe TRBD2 (6 bases). The CDR3 is 13 amino acids. V was shortened by 3 bases and J by 11 bases, with 19 bases between the two germline ends. Per the germline V gene, CDR1 is DFQATT and CDR2 is SNEGSKA (reference sequence). CDR3 in DNA: TGCAGTGCTAGGGGGCAGGAGGGGCTTGAGCAGTACTTC. It specifies CSARGQEGLEQYF.

The chain carries TRBV12-3 or TRBV12-4 and TRBJ1-1, with 7 bases aligning to TRBD1. There are 14 residues in the CDR3. Trimming removed 4 bases from V and 3 bases from J; junction bases left unmatched: 5. The CDR3 sequence is CASSSTGDDTEAFF. CDR3 bases: TGTGCCAGCAGTTCCACAGGGGATGACACTGAAGCTTTCTTT.

The chain combines TRBV5-1 with TRBJ2-5; weak D call: TRBD1 (5 bases). This CDR3 has 15 residues. The germline V and J ends were trimmed by 0 bases and 5 bases, with 14 bases remaining between them. Germline V CDR1 and CDR2: SGHRS, YFSETQ. This CDR3 reads CASSLEVMAGETQYF. The CDR3 DNA follows: TGCGCCAGCAGCTTGGAGGTTATGGCAGGGGAGACCCAGTACTTC.

The rearrangement joins TRBV5-6 to TRBJ1-2, with D unresolved. The CDR3 consists of 15 residues. Trimming removed 0 bases from V and 2 bases from J, with 11 bases in between. Germline V gene lookup returns CDR1 SGHDT and CDR2 YYEEEE. The CDR3 region is CASSLATFTNYGYTF. CDR3 sequence (DNA): TGTGCCAGCAGCTTGGCCACCTTCACCAACTATGGCTACACCTTC.

V and J are TRBV7-9 and TRBJ1-6; 7 bases align to TRBD1. V trimming: 1 base; J trimming: 0 bases; junction bases outside the gene matches: 12. CDR1 SEHNR and CDR2 FQNEAQ come from the germline V gene (reference sequence). This CDR3 contains 20 residues. The CDR3 DNA sequence: TGTGCCAGCAGCTTAGTGATGATGGCAGGGGGTGGCTCCTATAATTCACCCCTCCACTTT. The encoded protein is CASSLVMMAGGGSYNSPLHF.